The present entry profiles one TCR beta chain with its context. Its antigen is currently unknown. TCR beta cDNA was generated via 5'RACE template switching incorporating UMIs. TCRdb re-called the 5' RACE reads; every CDR3 protein appears as one record, without DNA. This table holds 500,000 to 700,000 distinct CDR3 sequences. This sample is part of a study of T cells expressing NK-cell markers. Notes on the study in general: In a handful of donors, dominant CD3+CD56+NKG2C+ clones formed roughly 1.0-7.0% of CD8+ cells.

The CDR3 runs 16 residues. The germline gives CDR1 MNHEY, CDR2 SVGEGT. The chain recombines TRBV6-2 or TRBV6-3 with TRBJ1-5; checking the TCRdb D call of TRBD1 is not possible without DNA. Sequenced: blood T cells: a sorted CD56 or NKG2C T cell subset, CD4+ or CD8+ T cells, or bulk PBMC T cells (not recorded which). The source of this sequence is a man younger than 35 in good health. The CDR3 loop is CASSYEFIRGRLPQHF.